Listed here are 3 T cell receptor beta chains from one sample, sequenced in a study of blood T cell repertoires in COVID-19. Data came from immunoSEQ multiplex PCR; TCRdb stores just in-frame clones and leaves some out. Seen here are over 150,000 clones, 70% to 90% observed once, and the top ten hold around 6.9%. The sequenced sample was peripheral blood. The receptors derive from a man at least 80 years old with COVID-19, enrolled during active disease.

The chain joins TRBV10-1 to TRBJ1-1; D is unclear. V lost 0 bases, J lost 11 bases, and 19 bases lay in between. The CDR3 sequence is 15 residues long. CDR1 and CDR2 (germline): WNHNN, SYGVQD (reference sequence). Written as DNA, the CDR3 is TGCGCCAGCAGTGAGTCGTTAGTAATCGGAAAGGAGGCTTTCTTT. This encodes CASSESLVIGKEAFF.

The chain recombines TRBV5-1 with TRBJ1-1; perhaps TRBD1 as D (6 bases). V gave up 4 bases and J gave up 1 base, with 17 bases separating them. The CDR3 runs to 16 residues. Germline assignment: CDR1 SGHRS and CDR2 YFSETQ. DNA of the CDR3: TGCGCCAGCAGCCCGGGACACAATATGAAGAACACTGAAGCTTTCTTT. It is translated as CASSPGHNMKNTEAFF. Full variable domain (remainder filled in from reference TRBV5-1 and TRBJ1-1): KAGVTQTPRYLIKTRGQQVTLSCSPISGHRSVSWYQQTPGQGLQFLFEYFSETQRNKGNFPGRFSGRQFSNSRSEMNVSTLELGDSALYLCASSPGHNMKNTEAFFGQGTRLTVV.

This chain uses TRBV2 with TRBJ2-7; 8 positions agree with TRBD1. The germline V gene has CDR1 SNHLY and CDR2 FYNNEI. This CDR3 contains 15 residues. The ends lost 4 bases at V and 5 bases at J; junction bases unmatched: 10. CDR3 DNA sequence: TGTGCCAGCAGTGCGGGGGACAGGTATGTCGACGAGCAGTACTTC. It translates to CASSAGDRYVDEQYF.